This passage covers 14 T cell receptor beta chains from one sample sequenced in a study of liver allograft versus peripheral blood T cells (dated by TCRdb to the early 2020s). About the study as a whole: The study compared T cell receptor repertoires found within transplanted livers against repertoires in the peripheral blood of liver transplant recipients.

Sequenced using an Illumina MiSeq. TCRdb reprocessing: public reads trimmed at Q25 with fastp, clones called with MiXCR, in-frame beta chains kept. Every entry covers one CDR3 protein and lists the most common genes and DNA from its rows. This sample gives 9,700 or so distinct CDR3 sequences in total; about 24% of them show up just once. Jointly, the top ten make up about 8% of the sample. The receptors here all came from a human patient who had a liver transplant. Some T cells may originate with the graft donor following a transplant.

V and J are TRBV19 and TRBJ2-2, with D uncertain. CDR1 is LNHDA, CDR2 SQIVND, per germline (reference sequence). V was pared by 3 bases and J by 5 bases, with 7 bases between. CDR3 length: 13 amino acids. The CDR3 nucleotides are TGTGCCAGTAGTATTCGGCAAACCGGGGAGCTGTTTTTT. It yields the protein CASSIRQTGELFF.

DNA for the CDR3: TGTGCCACCAGTGCCGAAGCAGATACGCAGTATTTT. Translated, it gives CATSAEADTQYF. The chain links TRBV24-1 to TRBJ2-3; D ambiguous. Germline lookup yields CDR1 KGHDR and CDR2 SFDVKD. The germline V and J ends were trimmed by 5 bases and 4 bases, with 6 bases remaining between them. CDR3 length equals 12 residues.

This clonotype was seen many times. The rearrangement uses TRBV20-1 and TRBJ1-6, with 10 bases identical to TRBD1. Germline assignment: CDR1 DFQATT and CDR2 SNEGSKA (reference sequence). The CDR3 is made up of 16 amino acids. V shed 0 bases, J shed 13 bases, and the junction held 12 bases outside the gene matches. This chain's CDR3 is CSARDPLGTGEFPLHF. CDR3 nucleotides: TGCAGTGCTAGAGATCCGCTCGGGACAGGGGAGTTCCCCCTCCACTTT.

Relative to its sample, this clonotype is medium-sized (0.01 to 0.1%). V gene TRBV6-5 combines with J gene TRBJ1-2, with 9 bases that match TRBD1. V shed 0 bases, J shed 6 bases, and the junction held 8 bases outside the gene matches. This CDR3 comprises 16 residues. Germline CDR1 MNHEY, CDR2 SVGAGI. The CDR3 bases are TGTGCCAGCAGTTACTCCCCCGGGACAGGGCTCGATGGCTACACCTTC. This sequence encodes CASSYSPGTGLDGYTF.

In this sample, this clonotype is medium-sized. The rearrangement joins TRBV19 to TRBJ1-2; D may be TRBD1 (5 bases). Germline lookup yields CDR1 LNHDA and CDR2 SQIVND (reference sequence). The CDR3 covers 12 residues. Trimming left V 7 bases short and J 4 bases short, with 10 bases between. The CDR3 nucleotides read TGTGCCAGTATGACAGTAACCTATGGCTACACCTTC. This encodes CASMTVTYGYTF.

Note on this clonotype: This may be a read error, as it is one base from a much larger clone. The chain is built from TRBV28 and TRBJ2-4; 11 bases are a match to TRBD2. Germline values: CDR1 MDHEN, CDR2 SYDVKM. CDR3 length: 19 amino acids. The CDR3 coding sequence is TGTGCCAGCAGCCCCCGGCTAGCGGGGGGTCTTCTAGCCAAAGACATTCAGTACTTC. Translated, it gives CASSPRLAGGLLAKDIQYF.

This clonotype is medium-sized by share. The chain has TRBV6-1 and TRBJ2-1, with 14 nucleotides matching TRBD2. The CDR3 has 14 amino acids. The V and J ends lost 8 bases and 8 bases, in that order; junction bases with no gene match: 5. Germline V lookup: CDR1 MNHNS, CDR2 SASEGT. The CDR3, as DNA: TGTGCCAGCCGGACTAGCGGGGGGCTAGATGAGCAGTTCTTC. Its translation is CASRTSGGLDEQFF.

Concerning this clonotype: The germline gene is not matched at one end of the junction; a read error may be the cause. The rearrangement links TRBV10-3 to TRBJ2-1, with 15 nucleotides matching TRBD2. The CDR3 contains 17 residues. The germline V gene encodes CDR1 ENHRY and CDR2 SYGVKD. Written as DNA, the CDR3 is TGTGCCATCAGTGCGGGACTAGCGGGGGGCGCCTATAATGAGCAGTTCTTC. Translated: CAISAGLAGGAYNEQFF.

The rearrangement joins TRBV13 to TRBJ1-1; the D gene is possibly TRBD1 (5 bases). Trimming took off 2 bases at V and 0 bases at J, with 16 bases between the two ends. CDR1 PRHDT and CDR2 FYEKMQ come from the germline V gene (reference sequence). The CDR3 length is 17 residues. CDR3 protein: CASSLNPTGVMNTEAFF. The CDR3 DNA sequence: TGTGCCAGCAGCTTAAACCCGACGGGGGTCATGAACACTGAAGCTTTCTTT.

This clonotype ranks as medium-sized. The chain uses TRBV10-3 and TRBJ2-1; 9 nucleotides agree with TRBD2. This CDR3 has 15 amino acids. Per germline, CDR1 ENHRY and CDR2 SYGVKD. Germline trimming cut 6 bases from V and 0 bases from J; bases unmatched to any gene: 3. The DNA of the CDR3 is TGTGCCATCAGGACTAGCGGTAGCTCCTACAATGAGCAGTTCTTC. It codes for CAIRTSGSSYNEQFF.

This clonotype came up a few times. This chain connects TRBV30 to TRBJ2-7, with D possibly being TRBD1 or TRBD2 (6 bases each). V was clipped by 0 bases and J by 1 base, with 10 bases between them. CDR3 length: 14 residues. Germline lookup yields CDR1 GTSNPN and CDR2 SVGIG (reference sequence). The CDR3 region is CAWSVGGISYEQYF. Written as DNA, the CDR3 is TGTGCCTGGAGTGTAGGGGGGATTTCCTACGAGCAGTACTTC.

By share of the sample, this clonotype is medium-sized (0.01 to 0.1%). This chain links TRBV19 with TRBJ1-5; 9 bases map to TRBD1. The CDR3 is 18 residues long. The V segment lost 4 bases and the J segment 3 bases; nucleotides outside the gene matches: 13. Per the germline V gene, CDR1 is LNHDA and CDR2 is SQIVND (reference sequence). CDR3 DNA: TGTGCCAGTAGTAGGGACAGGGAAAATTTGAGGGACAATCAGCCCCAGCATTTT. It yields the protein CASSRDRENLRDNQPQHF.

This clonotype was seen more than once but under ten times. This rearrangement joins TRBV5-4 to TRBJ1-1, with 12 bases aligning to TRBD1. With V trimmed by 4 bases and J by 4 bases, 8 bases remained unmatched. CDR3 size: 16 residues. Germline CDR1 SGHNT, CDR2 YYREEE (reference sequence). In nucleotides, the CDR3 is TGTGCCAGCAGCCTGGAGGGACAGGGGGCTAGCACTGAAGCTTTCTTT. Translation gives CASSLEGQGASTEAFF. The full variable domain, completed using reference TRBV5-4 and TRBJ1-1, is ETGVTQSPTHLIKTRGQQVTLRCSSQSGHNTVSWYQQALGQGPQFIFQYYREEENGRGNFPPRFSGLQFPNYSSELNVNALELDDSALYLCASSLEGQGASTEAFFGQGTRLTVV.

The J gene is TRBJ2-2, the V gene TRBV9; D gene ambiguous. V lost 3 bases to trimming and J lost 6 bases, with 6 bases between them. Germline values: CDR1 SGDLS, CDR2 YYNGEE. The CDR3 totals 12 residues. Here the CDR3 reads CASSGASGELFF. CDR3 in DNA: TGTGCCAGCAGCGGGGCGTCCGGGGAGCTGTTTTTT.